This TCR beta chain appears in the sequencing data of a study of technical replicates of blood from several donors. Assay used: immunoSEQ multiplex PCR; TCRdb lists only in-frame clones, some missing. The data show 70,000 to 95,000 clones, just under 95% seen once. CDR1 is MDHEN and CDR2 is SYDVKM in the germline V gene. The CDR3 runs 16 residues. J was trimmed by 0 bases and V by 5 bases; bases with no gene match: 7. The sequenced sample consisted of T cells isolated from PBMCs. This sequence joins TRBV28 and TRBJ2-7, with 10 nucleotides matching TRBD1. The clonotype was recovered from a human donor in good health. CDR3 nucleotides: TGTGCCAGCAGTCCCCGGACAGGGGGGCCCTCCTACGAGCAGTACTTC. Translated, it gives CASSPRTGGPSYEQYF. Full variable domain (remainder filled in from reference TRBV28 and TRBJ2-7): DVKVTQSSRYLVKRTGEKVFLECVQDMDHENMFWYRQDPGLGLRLIYFSYDVKMKEKGDIPEGYSVSREKKERFSLILESASTNQTSMYLCASSPRTGGPSYEQYFGPGTRLTVT.